One sample yielded the 21 T cell receptor beta chains listed below, sequenced in a study of blood T cell repertoires in COVID-19. The table came from immunoSEQ multiplex PCR; TCRdb's copy has only in-frame clones and leaves some out. The table includes 200,000 to 250,000 clones, roughly 90% detected once. Sequencing was performed on peripheral blood. These receptors were taken from a man in his sixties with COVID-19, enrolled during active disease.

The V and J genes are TRBV18 and TRBJ1-2; tentatively, D is TRBD1 (6 bases). CDR1 is KGHSH and CDR2 is LQKENI in the germline V gene. Trimming shortened V by 4 bases and J by 4 bases, and 19 bases separated the two germline ends. The CDR3 consists of 16 residues. In DNA, the CDR3 is TGTGCCAGCTCACAAATGGACAGCCGGCGGCCCTATGGCTACACCTTC. This translates into CASSQMDSRRPYGYTF.

The chain is built from TRBV7-8 and TRBJ1-1, with D maybe TRBD1 (5 bases). The germline CDR1 and CDR2 sequences are SGHVS and FQNEAQ. The CDR3 contains 15 residues. V was pared by 3 bases and J by 4 bases, with 15 bases between. CDR3 protein: CASSFSLRRGTEAFF. The DNA of the CDR3 is TGTGCCAGCAGCTTCAGTCTCCGAAGGGGCACTGAAGCTTTCTTT. The whole variable domain, remainder taken from reference TRBV7-8 and TRBJ1-1, is GAGVSQSPRYKVAKRGQDVALRCDPISGHVSLFWYQQALGQGPEFLTYFQNEAQLDKSGLPSDRFFAERPEGSVSTLKIQRTQQEDSAVYLCASSFSLRRGTEAFFGQGTRLTVV.

This clone was picked up one time. The chain is built from TRBV12-3 or TRBV12-4 and TRBJ1-1; D is undetermined. V was trimmed by 6 bases and J by 5 bases, leaving 13 bases between them. The CDR3 consists of 13 residues. DNA for the CDR3: TGTGCCAGCAGCCCCGATCGAGTAACTGAAGCTTTCTTT. This translates into CASSPDRVTEAFF.

The rearrangement uses TRBV19 and TRBJ1-5, with 8 bases matching TRBD1. The CDR3 consists of 16 residues. Germline V lookup: CDR1 LNHDA, CDR2 SQIVND (reference sequence). V lost 6 bases and J lost 2; bases outside the gene matches: 9. The CDR3 region has the DNA TGTGCCAGTAGCGAACCCAGGGGGCGGCGCAATCAGCCCCAGCATTTT. This translates into CASSEPRGRRNQPQHF.

This chain links TRBV19 with TRBJ1-5; tentative D call: TRBD1 (6 bases). Trimming pared 5 bases from V and 3 bases from J, leaving 11 bases between. CDR1 and CDR2 (germline): LNHDA, SQIVND (reference sequence). This CDR3 is 14 amino acids long. In DNA form, the CDR3 reads TGTGCCAGTAGTCCGACAGGTCTCAATCAGCCCCAGCATTTT. This gives the protein CASSPTGLNQPQHF.

The chain couples TRBV28 to TRBJ1-6; D is uncertain. CDR1 MDHEN and CDR2 SYDVKM come from the germline V gene. The V and J ends lost 8 bases and 6 bases respectively, with 17 bases between them. The CDR3 consists of 15 residues. The CDR3 DNA is TGTGCCAGCGTGAGGCATACCCTAGTTAATTCACCCCTCCACTTT. Translated, it gives CASVRHTLVNSPLHF.

This chain joins TRBV6-2 or TRBV6-3 and TRBJ2-1, with TRBD2 identical over 7 bases. V shed 3 bases, J shed 2 bases, and the junction held 4 bases outside the gene matches. This CDR3 spans 15 amino acids. CDR1 and CDR2 (germline): MNHEY, SVGEGT. The CDR3 DNA sequence: TGTGCCAGCAGTTATATGGGAGGGCCCTACAATGAGCAGTTCTTC. It encodes CASSYMGGPYNEQFF.

The chain couples TRBV3-1 (or the pseudogene TRBV3-2) to TRBJ2-7, with D tentatively TRBD1 (5 bases). Germline values: CDR1 LGHDT, CDR2 YNNKEL (reference sequence). The CDR3 covers 13 residues. V lost 3 bases and J 5 bases, leaving 11 bases between the germline ends. The CDR3 region has the DNA TGTGCCAGCAGCCACAGACAGACAAACGAGCAGTACTTC. It specifies CASSHRQTNEQYF.

V is TRBV7-9 and J is TRBJ1-1; TRBD1 aligns across 9 bases. Trimming removed 4 bases from V and 4 bases from J; junction bases left unmatched: 4. The CDR3 is 14 amino acids. The germline V gene has CDR1 SEHNR and CDR2 FQNEAQ (reference sequence). The CDR3 sequence is CASSSRQGGTEAFF. CDR3 coding DNA: TGTGCCAGCAGCTCCAGACAGGGGGGCACTGAAGCTTTCTTT.

Only one count was recorded for this clone. This chain connects TRBV5-1 to TRBJ1-4; 8 bases fit TRBD1. Germline CDR1 is SGHRS and CDR2 is YFSETQ. The CDR3 spans 16 residues. Trimming at V came to 4 bases and at J to 0 bases, leaving 5 bases not matched to a gene. The CDR3 spells CASSPGQGATNEKLFF. CDR3 bases: TGCGCCAGCAGCCCAGGACAGGGTGCAACTAATGAAAAACTGTTTTTT.

The chain has TRBV4-1 and TRBJ2-7, with TRBD2 as a possible D gene (5 bases). The CDR3 loop spans 14 amino acids. The V gene's germline CDR1 is MGHRA and CDR2 YSYEKL. Trimming cost V 1 base and J 3 bases, with 10 bases left between them. The CDR3 is CASSQGRAVYEQYF. CDR3 nucleotide sequence: TGCGCCAGCAGCCAAGGTAGAGCGGTCTACGAGCAGTACTTC.

The chain employs TRBV11-2 and TRBJ2-7; D is possibly TRBD1 (5 bases). Trimming removed 1 base from V and 1 base from J, with 14 bases in between. The CDR3 consists of 16 residues. Germline lookup yields CDR1 SGHAT and CDR2 FQNNGV. The CDR3 spells CASSLAWAAGSYEQYF. DNA of the CDR3: TGTGCCAGCAGCTTAGCATGGGCCGCAGGGTCCTACGAGCAGTACTTC.

The CDR3 DNA sequence: TGTGCCAGCAGTTTAGAGGGGGCGCGCACCGGGGAGCTGTTTTTT. This sequence encodes CASSLEGARTGELFF. This chain links TRBV27 with TRBJ2-2; 7 bases match TRBD1. The V segment lost 2 bases and the J segment 4 bases; nucleotides outside the gene matches: 4. The CDR3 is 15 residues long. Germline V CDR1 and CDR2: MNHEY, SMNVEV (reference sequence).

This chain uses TRBV7-9 with TRBJ2-3; tentative D call: TRBD1 (5 bases). Trimming took 7 bases from V and 4 from J, leaving 12 bases between them. In germline, CDR1 is SEHNR, CDR2 FQNEAQ (reference sequence). This CDR3 has 13 residues. DNA for the CDR3: TGTGCCAGCAAAGGGGCACGGGCAGATACGCAGTATTTT. Its translation is CASKGARADTQYF.

The chain links TRBV24-1 to TRBJ1-2; weak D call: TRBD1 (6 bases). Trimming left V 1 base short and J 7 bases short, with 9 bases between. CDR1 KGHDR and CDR2 SFDVKD come from the germline V gene. The length of the CDR3 is 13 residues. This CDR3 reads CATSDFTGSGYTF. CDR3 nucleotide sequence: TGTGCCACCAGTGATTTTACAGGGTCTGGCTACACCTTC.

This rearrangement joins TRBV5-4 to TRBJ2-1; 13 bases map to TRBD2. The germline CDR1 and CDR2 sequences are SGHNT and YYREEE (reference sequence). Losses at the gene ends were 4 bases for V and 7 bases for J; bases not matched to a gene: 11. The CDR3 covers 17 residues. CDR3 amino acids: CASSTTGGLAGPNEQFF. In DNA form, the CDR3 reads TGTGCCAGCAGCACAACAGGGGGACTAGCGGGACCAAATGAGCAGTTCTTC.

About this clone: An end of the junction differs from the germline gene, which may be a read error. V and J are TRBV7-7 and TRBJ2-1, with 7 bases matching TRBD1. The CDR3 extends over 15 amino acids. CDR1 and CDR2 (germline): SSHAT, FNYEAQ (reference sequence). The CDR3 DNA reads as TGTGCTAGCAGCTTAGACTCAGGGGGTCGGAATGAGCAGTTCTTC. Its translation is CASSLDSGGRNEQFF.

The gene calls are TRBV5-1 and TRBJ1-2, with D possibly matching TRBD1 (5 bases). This CDR3 has 14 residues. The V gene lost 4 bases and the J gene lost 11 bases, with 21 bases spanning the gap. Germline V gives CDR1 SGHRS, CDR2 YFSETQ. The CDR3, as DNA: TGCGCCAGCAGCCGGGTCGGGACGGACGGAGGGTACACCTTC. This translates into CASSRVGTDGGYTF.

The chain employs TRBV5-6 and TRBJ1-3, with a weak D call TRBD1 (5 bases). Germline CDR1 and CDR2: SGHDT and YYEEEE. The V gene lost 0 bases and the J gene lost 2 bases, with 9 bases spanning the gap. There are 15 residues in the CDR3. CDR3 in amino acids: CASSLASGTGNTIYF. The DNA for the CDR3 is TGTGCCAGCAGCTTGGCTTCAGGGACTGGAAACACCATATATTTT.

V and J are TRBV6-5 and TRBJ1-1; TRBD1 agrees at 9 bases. With 5 bases clipped from V and 8 bases from J, the junction kept 3 bases outside the gene matches. CDR1 is MNHEY and CDR2 is SVGAGI in the germline V gene. This CDR3 is built from 12 residues. CDR3 in amino acids: CASSTGQGEAFF. In nucleotides, the CDR3 is TGTGCCAGCAGTACCGGACAGGGGGAAGCTTTCTTT.

This clone turned up a few times. This rearrangement joins TRBV5-4 to TRBJ2-1, with a tentative D call TRBD2 (5 bases). The CDR3 contains 15 residues. Germline V gene sequence: CDR1 SGHNT, CDR2 YYREEE (reference sequence). The V end was cut by 5 bases, the J end by 0 bases, with 12 bases between. The CDR3, as DNA: TGTGCCAGCAGGATAAGCGGAAGCTCCTACAATGAGCAGTTCTTC. It yields the protein CASRISGSSYNEQFF.